A selection of T cell receptor beta chains follows, all from one sample in a study of blood T cells in healthy people across ages. TCRdb reprocessed the 5' RACE reads with MiXCR, giving one entry per CDR3 protein. Of 650,000 to 700,000 distinct CDR3 sequences in the sample, approximately 52% were seen once. The sequenced sample was blood. The receptors were gathered from a woman of 80 years or more in good health. Each CDR3 is given with its conserved first and last residue. A D gene is named only where the DNA matches it firmly. Clone size is stated in some rows and not others, as once, few, many or a class when expanded.

clone_size,j_call,v_call,d_call,cdr3_nt,cdr3_aa
NA,TRBJ2-3,TRBV18,NA,TGTGCCAGCTCACAGACAGCTAAAGGCACAGATACGCAGTATTTT,CASSQTAKGTDTQYF
many,TRBJ1-2,TRBV6-2/TRBV6-3,TRBD1,TGTGCCAGCAGTGGAGCCGACAGGGCGGGCTATGGCTACACCTTC,CASSGADRAGYGYTF
NA,TRBJ1-2,TRBV12-3/TRBV12-4,NA,TGTGCCAGCAGTTTAGGGCAGTCAAGCCAATATGGCTACACCTTC,CASSLGQSSQYGYTF
NA,TRBJ2-4,TRBV3-1,NA,TGTGCCAGCAGCCCCCTTTCAACCAAAAACATTCAGTACTTC,CASSPLSTKNIQYF
NA,TRBJ1-4,TRBV18,NA,TGTGCCAGCTCACGAGCAAGGACGGAGAATGAAAAACTGTTTTTT,CASSRARTENEKLFF
NA,TRBJ2-7,TRBV4-3,NA,TGCGCCAGCAGCCAAGAGGTAGGGGTTCCCTACGAGCAGTACTTC,CASSQEVGVPYEQYF
NA,TRBJ2-6,TRBV7-9,NA,TGTGCCAGCAGCCCGACGCTTTCTGGGGCCAACGTCCTGACTTTC,CASSPTLSGANVLTF
NA,TRBJ1-1,TRBV2,NA,TGTGCCAGCAGTGAGGACAGTAACACTGAAGCTTTCTTT,CASSEDSNTEAFF
many,TRBJ1-6,TRBV10-3,NA,TGTGCCATCAGTGAGTCTGGACGTGATAATTCACCCCTCCACTTT,CAISESGRDNSPLHF
NA,TRBJ2-3,TRBV12-3/TRBV12-4,TRBD2,TGTGCCAGCAGTTTCCGAGCGGGGGTAGATACGCAGTATTTT,CASSFRAGVDTQYF
few,TRBJ2-3,TRBV6-2/TRBV6-3,TRBD2,TGTGCCAGCAGTTACCGTCGGGGGGGCCGGACAGATACGCAGTATTTT,CASSYRRGGRTDTQYF
NA,TRBJ2-5,TRBV29-1,NA,TGCAGCGCCAAACTGACTGGCCTTGGGACCCAGTACTTC,CSAKLTGLGTQYF
many,TRBJ2-2,TRBV7-9,TRBD1,TGTGCCAGCAGCACTGACAGGGGGCCAGTCGGGGAGCTGTTTTTT,CASSTDRGPVGELFF
many,TRBJ2-1,TRBV9,TRBD2,TGTGCCAGCAGCGTAGCGGAAAGGCTAGCGGGACTCTACAATGAGCAGTTCTTC,CASSVAERLAGLYNEQFF
many,TRBJ1-4,TRBV6-6,TRBD1,TGTGCCAGCAGCCCCCTGATAGGGGGCGTTGAAAAACTGTTTTTT,CASSPLIGGVEKLFF
NA,TRBJ1-4,TRBV12-3/TRBV12-4,TRBD1,TGTGCCAGCAGTCGGGGCTCGGGACAGGGGGCCCTTTCCGAAAAACTGTTTTTT,CASSRGSGQGALSEKLFF
NA,TRBJ2-7,TRBV3-1,TRBD2,TGTGCCAGCAGCCATGGGACTAGCGGGAGGTACGAGCAGTACTTC,CASSHGTSGRYEQYF
NA,TRBJ2-2,TRBV30,TRBD1,TGTGCCTGGAAAAAGGGACAGCTCGCCGGGGAGCTGTTTTTT,CAWKKGQLAGELFF
few,TRBJ2-1,TRBV7-8,NA,TGTGCCAGCAGCTTAGCGGGCACGGGGGCGGGGATTCAGTTCTTC,CASSLAGTGAGIQFF
NA,TRBJ2-1,TRBV5-1,NA,TGCGCCAGCAACCCCCTCCAGGCAAATGAGCAGTTCTTC,CASNPLQANEQFF
NA,TRBJ2-1,TRBV6-2/TRBV6-3,TRBD2,TGTGCCAGCAGTCGACTAGTGGCAGCGGGACGGTTCTTC,CASSRLVAAGRFF
few,TRBJ2-1,TRBV27,TRBD2,TGTGCCAGCAGTACCACTAGCGGGAGCCACAATGAGCAGTTCTTC,CASSTTSGSHNEQFF
NA,TRBJ2-3,TRBV7-7,TRBD2,TGTGCCAGCAGCTCGGGACTAGTAGATACGCAGTATTTT,CASSSGLVDTQYF
NA,TRBJ2-1,TRBV28,NA,TGTGCCAGCAGTTCCACGGGTAGGCGGGGAACTTACAATGAGCAGTTCTTC,CASSSTGRRGTYNEQFF
NA,TRBJ1-6,TRBV7-2,NA,TGTGCCAGCAGCTTGGTTCCATGGGGGGGAACCAGACTTAATTCACCCCTCCACTTT,CASSLVPWGGTRLNSPLHF
NA,TRBJ2-1,TRBV18,TRBD1,TGTGCCAGCTCACAAGGACAGGCCTACAATGAGCAGTTCTTC,CASSQGQAYNEQFF
NA,TRBJ2-3,TRBV9,TRBD2,TGTGCCAGCAGCTACGCTCGGGGGGGCCTGGGAACGCAGTATTTT,CASSYARGGLGTQYF
NA,TRBJ2-7,TRBV20-1,NA,TGCAGTGCTAGAGATCCGAGCACCTCAACGTCCTACGAGCAGTACTTC,CSARDPSTSTSYEQYF
many,TRBJ2-6,TRBV27,TRBD2,TGTGCCAGCAGTCCCCGAAGGGGCGGGAGTGTATCTCTTGGGGCCAACGTCCTGACTTTC,CASSPRRGGSVSLGANVLTF
NA,TRBJ2-1,TRBV25-1,NA,TGTGCCAGCAGTCGCAGACAGAGCTCCTACAATGAGCAGTTCTTC,CASSRRQSSYNEQFF
many,TRBJ2-1,TRBV9,TRBD2,TGTGCCAGCAGCGTAAGGGCGGCGGGGGGGCCCGGACGTTATGGATACAATGAGCAGTTCTTC,CASSVRAAGGPGRYGYNEQFF
NA,TRBJ2-2,TRBV11-2,NA,TGTGCCAGCAGCTTAGGGCACACCGGGGAGCTGTTTTTT,CASSLGHTGELFF
many,TRBJ2-7,TRBV29-1,NA,TGCAGCTCTAGGGACCGCTACGAGCAGTACTTC,CSSRDRYEQYF
many,TRBJ2-3,TRBV20-1,NA,TGCAGTGCTAGAGATCCGGGGGCTTCCGGAGATACGCAGTATTTT,CSARDPGASGDTQYF
few,TRBJ2-2,TRBV20-1,TRBD2,TGCAGTGCTAGAGCCAGCGGGAGGAGCGGGGAGCTGTTTTTT,CSARASGRSGELFF
few,TRBJ2-3,TRBV9,NA,TGTGCCAGCAGCGTAGGGCAGGGGATGACTAGCACAGATACGCAGTATTTT,CASSVGQGMTSTDTQYF
many,TRBJ2-5,TRBV29-1,NA,TGCAGCGTTCTCGTAGAGACCCAGTACTTC,CSVLVETQYF
NA,TRBJ2-2,TRBV5-1,NA,TGCGCCACTTCAACCGGGACCCGTTACACCAGGGAGCTGTTTTTT,CATSTGTRYTRELFF
many,TRBJ1-2,TRBV4-1,NA,TGCGCCAGCAGCCAAGATGGCAGCAGAGTCTTCTATGGCTACACCTTC,CASSQDGSRVFYGYTF
many,TRBJ2-5,TRBV7-3,NA,TGTGCCAGCAGCGAACAAATTCAAGAGACCCAGTACTTC,CASSEQIQETQYF
many,TRBJ2-7,TRBV7-2,NA,TGTGCCAGCAGCTTAGGACAGGTTAGGGAGCAGTACTTC,CASSLGQVREQYF
NA,TRBJ1-4,TRBV29-1,NA,TGCAGCGTTGGAGGAGGGGCCGGTAATGAAAAACTGTTTTTT,CSVGGGAGNEKLFF